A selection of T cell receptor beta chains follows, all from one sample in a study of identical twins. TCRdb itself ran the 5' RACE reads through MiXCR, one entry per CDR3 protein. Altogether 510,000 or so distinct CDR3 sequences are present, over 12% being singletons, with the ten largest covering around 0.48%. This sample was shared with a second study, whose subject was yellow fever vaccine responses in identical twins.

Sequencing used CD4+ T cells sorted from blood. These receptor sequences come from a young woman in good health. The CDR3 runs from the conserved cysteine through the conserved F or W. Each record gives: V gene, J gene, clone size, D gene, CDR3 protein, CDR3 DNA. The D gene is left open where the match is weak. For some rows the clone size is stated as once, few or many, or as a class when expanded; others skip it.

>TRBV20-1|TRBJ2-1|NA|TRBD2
CSALRGGSGRFNEQFF
TGCAGTGCGCTAAGAGGGGGTAGCGGGAGGTTCAATGAGCAGTTCTTC
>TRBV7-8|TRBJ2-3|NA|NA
CASRRDHTDTQYF
TGTGCCAGCAGACGGGACCACACAGATACGCAGTATTTT
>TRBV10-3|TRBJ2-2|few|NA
CATREATNTGELFF
TGTGCCACCCGAGAGGCGACGAACACCGGGGAGCTGTTTTTT
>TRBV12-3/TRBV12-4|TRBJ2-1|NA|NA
CASTQQTPEQFF
TGTGCCAGCACCCAACAGACACCTGAGCAGTTCTTC
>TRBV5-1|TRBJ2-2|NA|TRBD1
CAPTSGQSYRNTGELFF
TGCGCCCCCACGTCGGGACAGAGCTATAGGAACACCGGGGAGCTGTTTTTT
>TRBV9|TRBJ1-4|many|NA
CASSVGTATNEKLFF
TGTGCCAGCAGCGTTGGGACCGCAACTAATGAAAAACTGTTTTTT
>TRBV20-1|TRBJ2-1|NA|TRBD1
CSAGQGALNEQFF
TGCAGTGCTGGACAGGGGGCGCTTAATGAGCAGTTCTTC
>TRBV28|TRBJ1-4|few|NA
CASSSGTLNEKLFF
TGTGCCAGCAGTAGCGGGACTCTTAATGAAAAACTGTTTTTT
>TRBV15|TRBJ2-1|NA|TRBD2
CATSRPSSGANYNEQFF
TGTGCCACCAGCAGACCAAGTAGCGGGGCAAATTACAATGAGCAGTTCTTC
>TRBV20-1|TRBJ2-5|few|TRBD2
CSARVPSGRVRETQYF
TGCAGTGCTAGAGTTCCATCCGGGAGGGTAAGAGAGACCCAGTACTTC
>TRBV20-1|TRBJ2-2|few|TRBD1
CSARTDRGFGELFF
TGCAGTGCTAGGACGGACAGGGGGTTTGGGGAGCTGTTTTTT
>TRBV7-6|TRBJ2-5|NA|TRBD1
CASSLDPRTGGERETQYF
TGTGCCAGCAGCTTAGATCCTAGGACAGGGGGCGAACGTGAGACCCAGTACTTC
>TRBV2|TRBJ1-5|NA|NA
CASRNTYSNQPQHF
TGTGCCAGCAGAAACACATATAGCAATCAGCCCCAGCATTTT
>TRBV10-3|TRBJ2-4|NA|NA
CAISDFEKNIQYF
TGTGCCATCAGTGACTTCGAAAAAAACATTCAGTACTTC
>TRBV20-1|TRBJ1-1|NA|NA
CSAQGLPGTEAFF
TGCAGTGCTCAGGGTTTGCCAGGCACTGAAGCTTTCTTT
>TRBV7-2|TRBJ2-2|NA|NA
CASSSRGTRRLTGELFF
TGTGCCAGCAGCTCCCGAGGCACTAGACGTCTCACCGGGGAGCTGTTTTTT
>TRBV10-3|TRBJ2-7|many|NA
CAISVGGSSYEQYF
TGTGCCATCAGTGTCGGAGGAAGCTCCTACGAGCAGTACTTC
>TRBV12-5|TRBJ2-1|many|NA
CASGLAGYEQFF
TGTGCTAGTGGTTTAGCTGGTTATGAGCAGTTCTTC
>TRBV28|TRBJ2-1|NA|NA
CASSPTGRSYNEQFF
TGTGCCAGCAGCCCTACAGGGAGGTCCTACAATGAGCAGTTCTTC
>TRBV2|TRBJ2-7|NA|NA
CASSDFGVREQYF
TGTGCCAGCAGTGACTTCGGAGTTAGGGAGCAGTACTTC
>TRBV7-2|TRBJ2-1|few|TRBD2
CASSSPGRGVVYEQFF
TGTGCCAGCAGCTCCCCCGGGAGGGGTGTTGTCTATGAGCAGTTCTTC
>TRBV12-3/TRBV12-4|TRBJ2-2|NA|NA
CASSFSPASRGTGELFF
TGTGCCAGCAGTTTTTCCCCCGCTAGTAGGGGCACCGGGGAGCTGTTTTTT
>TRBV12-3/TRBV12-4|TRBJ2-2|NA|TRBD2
CASSLGLALTGELFF
TGTGCCAGCAGTTTAGGACTAGCGCTCACCGGGGAGCTGTTTTTT
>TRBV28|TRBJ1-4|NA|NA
CASSLFRRQLNF
TGTGCCAGCAGTTTATTTCGACGGCAGTTAAATTTT
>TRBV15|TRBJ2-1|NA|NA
CATSRGGTLNEQFF
TGTGCCACCAGCAGAGGGGGGACACTCAATGAGCAGTTCTTC
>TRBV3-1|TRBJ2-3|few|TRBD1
CASSQGGTGRDTQYF
TGTGCCAGCAGCCAAGGAGGGACAGGCAGGGATACGCAGTATTTT
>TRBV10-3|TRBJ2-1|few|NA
CAISGSNEQFF
TGTGCCATCAGCGGGAGTAATGAGCAGTTCTTC
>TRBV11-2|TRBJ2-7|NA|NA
CASSSDPSKGEQYF
TGTGCCAGCAGCTCGGACCCTTCGAAAGGCGAGCAGTACTTC
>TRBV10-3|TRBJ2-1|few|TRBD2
CAISRGTSGRAINNEQFF
TGTGCCATCAGTAGGGGGACTAGCGGGAGGGCTATCAACAATGAGCAGTTCTTC
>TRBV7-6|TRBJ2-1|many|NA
CASSNNWAFRPHNEQFF
TGTGCCAGCAGCAACAACTGGGCATTTAGGCCCCACAATGAGCAGTTCTTC
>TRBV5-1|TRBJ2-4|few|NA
CAAIRNIQYF
TGCGCCGCGATTCGAAACATTCAGTACTTC
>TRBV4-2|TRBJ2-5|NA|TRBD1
CASSQEIDRGRPQETQYF
TGTGCCAGCAGCCAAGAAATTGACAGGGGGCGCCCCCAAGAGACCCAGTACTTC
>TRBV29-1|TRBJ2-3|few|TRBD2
CSVERLAGLYTDTQYF
TGCAGCGTTGAACGGCTAGCGGGACTATACACAGATACGCAGTATTTT